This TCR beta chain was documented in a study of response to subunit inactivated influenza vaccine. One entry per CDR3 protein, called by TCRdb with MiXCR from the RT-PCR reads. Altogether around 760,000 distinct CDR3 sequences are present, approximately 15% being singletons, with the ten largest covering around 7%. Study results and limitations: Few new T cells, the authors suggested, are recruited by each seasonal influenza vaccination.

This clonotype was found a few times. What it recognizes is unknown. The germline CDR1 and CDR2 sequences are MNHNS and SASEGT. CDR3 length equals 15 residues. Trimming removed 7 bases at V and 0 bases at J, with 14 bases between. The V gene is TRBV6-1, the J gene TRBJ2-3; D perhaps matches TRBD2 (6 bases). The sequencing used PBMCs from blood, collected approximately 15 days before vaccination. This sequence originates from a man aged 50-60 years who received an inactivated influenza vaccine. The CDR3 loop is CASMVQAGSTDTQYF. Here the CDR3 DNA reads TGTGCCAGCATGGTCCAGGCGGGGAGCACAGATACGCAGTATTTT.